The source of this TCR beta chain is a study of beta chain features in type 1 diabetes. Across the study: Cell yields, age and gender were similar between patients and healthy donors. Findings of the study overall: The naive, central memory and Treg TCRB repertoires showed an apparent similarity that was greater among patients than among healthy donors. Type 1 diabetes patients had moderately but significantly shorter TCRB CDR3s in all four CD4+ subsets.

Isolated RNA was reverse transcribed in full, so expressed TCRB transcripts were sequenced. Sequencing of naive, central memory and regulatory T cell samples gave an average of roughly 4 million reads. Profiled with immunoSEQ multiplex PCR; TCRdb holds only in-frame clones, not every one. The sample lists hundreds of thousands of clones, 13% to 15% occurring once. All of the sorted populations showed purity greater than 98%. CDR3 length equals 14 residues. In germline, CDR1 is SGHTA, CDR2 FQGNSA. V was cut by 1 base and J by 4 bases, with 8 bases left in between. Notes on this clone: Antigen: not known.

Material: naive CD4+ T cells from blood. This sequence joins TRBV7-2 and TRBJ2-1, with unresolved D. The receptor was derived from a man aged 25-45 years with type 1 diabetes. CDR3 region: CASSLVFGYNEQFF. In DNA form, the CDR3 reads TGTGCCAGCAGCTTAGTATTCGGGTACAATGAGCAGTTCTTC.